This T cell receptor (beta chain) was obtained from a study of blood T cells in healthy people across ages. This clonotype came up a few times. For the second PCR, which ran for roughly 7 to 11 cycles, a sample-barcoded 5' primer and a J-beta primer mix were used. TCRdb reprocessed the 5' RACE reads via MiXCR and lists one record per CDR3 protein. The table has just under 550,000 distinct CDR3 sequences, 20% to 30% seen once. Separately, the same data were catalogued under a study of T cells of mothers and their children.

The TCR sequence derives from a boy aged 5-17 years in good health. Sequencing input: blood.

CDR3 loop: CASSPLPRDTYGYTF. For the CDR3, the DNA is TGCGCCAGCAGCCCTCTTCCCAGGGACACCTATGGCTACACCTTC. This chain uses TRBV5-1 with TRBJ1-2; tentatively, D is TRBD1 (6 bases). From germline, CDR1 is SGHRS and CDR2 YFSETQ. V shed 4 bases and J shed 4 bases, with 17 bases lying between them. The CDR3 is made up of 15 amino acids.